Each of the 29 T cell receptor beta chains below was sequenced from the same sample in a study of T cells after yellow fever vaccination. In TCRdb, the 5' RACE reads were re-called with MiXCR into one record per CDR3 protein. The table has hundreds of thousands of distinct CDR3 sequences, 13% seen once. Sample: PBMCs, taken on the day of the yellow fever booster vaccination. The receptors shown here come from a man younger than 45 who received the YFV17D yellow fever vaccine.

The chain recombines TRBV12-3 or TRBV12-4 with TRBJ2-7, with D maybe TRBD1 (6 bases). Trimming removed 2 bases from V and 3 bases from J, with 14 bases in between. CDR3 size: 15 residues. CDR3 sequence (DNA): TGTGCCAGCAGTTTAACGGACAGTCCCTTCTACGAGCAGTACTTC. This gives the protein CASSLTDSPFYEQYF.

This clonotype has a handful of counts. The chain carries TRBV20-1 and TRBJ2-3; TRBD2 matches at 8 bases. The trim removed 4 bases at V and 4 bases at J, leaving 4 bases unmatched. Germline CDR1 and CDR2: DFQATT and SNEGSKA (reference sequence). This CDR3 contains 13 residues. CDR3 DNA: TGCAGTGCTATTGGACTAGCATCAGATACGCAGTATTTT. Translating gives CSAIGLASDTQYF.

This clonotype was detected a few times. The chain employs TRBV25-1 and TRBJ2-7, with D unclear. CDR1 and CDR2 (germline): MGHDK, SYGVNS. This CDR3 region has 11 residues. Trimming left V 4 bases short and J 6 bases short, with 7 bases between. The CDR3 nucleotides are TGTGCCAGCAGTGTATATGGCGAGCAGTACTTC. This translates into CASSVYGEQYF.

The chain combines TRBV29-1 with TRBJ2-5; possible D gene TRBD1, 5 bases. In germline, CDR1 is SQVTM, CDR2 ANQGSEA. The CDR3 totals 12 residues. Trimming removed 8 bases from V and 2 bases from J, with 12 bases in between. CDR3: CSTTTAQETQYF. DNA of the CDR3: TGCAGCACAACGACAGCGCAAGAGACCCAGTACTTC.

This clonotype occurred a few times. The chain uses TRBV7-2 and TRBJ2-5; weak D call: TRBD1 (6 bases). Germline lookup yields CDR1 SGHTA and CDR2 FQGNSA. There are 15 residues in the CDR3. V was shortened by 4 bases and J by 5 bases, with 17 bases between the two germline ends. CDR3 amino acids: CASSSGDRLLETQYF. CDR3 coding DNA: TGTGCCAGCAGCTCGGGCGACAGGCTGTTGGAGACCCAGTACTTC.

The rearrangement joins TRBV7-8 to TRBJ2-7; D ambiguous. Germline V gene sequence: CDR1 SGHVS, CDR2 FQNEAQ. The CDR3 sequence is 13 residues long. V lost 3 bases and J lost 3, with 9 bases in between. CDR3: CASSFGFGYEQYF. DNA for the CDR3: TGTGCCAGCAGCTTCGGGTTCGGCTACGAGCAGTACTTC.

This clonotype was found many times. This chain joins TRBV7-2 and TRBJ2-3; 11 nucleotides align to TRBD2. CDR1 is SGHTA, CDR2 FQGNSA, per germline. With V trimmed by 3 bases and J by 2 bases, 4 bases remained unmatched. The CDR3 totals 16 residues. The DNA for the CDR3 is TGTGCCAGCAGCTTCCTAGCGGGAGGATTCACAGATACGCAGTATTTT. Amino acid sequence: CASSFLAGGFTDTQYF.

This clonotype was picked up a small number of times. The gene calls are TRBV7-3 and TRBJ2-5; 9 bases line up with TRBD2. CDR1 and CDR2 (germline): SGHTA, FQGTGA. V gave up 5 bases and J gave up 3 bases; unmatched junction bases: 7. The CDR3 spans 15 residues. The CDR3 nucleotides read TGTGCCAGCAGCCCTAAGCGGGGGGCGGAAGAGACCCAGTACTTC. Encoded protein: CASSPKRGAEETQYF.

This clonotype has a handful of counts. J is TRBJ2-1 and V is TRBV20-1, with 9 bases matching TRBD2. The length of the CDR3 is 15 residues. V gave up 6 bases and J gave up 6 bases; unmatched junction bases: 12. Germline CDR1 DFQATT, CDR2 SNEGSKA (reference sequence). CDR3 bases: TGCAGTGCCCCCCCTGGGGGCGGGAGGGCCAATGAGCAGTTCTTC. As protein: CSAPPGGGRANEQFF.

The rearrangement joins TRBV20-1 to TRBJ2-1; D gene unclear. Germline CDR1 DFQATT, CDR2 SNEGSKA (reference sequence). V was pared by 5 bases and J by 6 bases, with 20 bases between. CDR3 length equals 15 residues. CDR3 coding DNA: TGCAGTGCTCCGCCTTTTTTCGACCCCCCCAATGAGCAGTTCTTC. Protein sequence: CSAPPFFDPPNEQFF.

This clonotype has more than one count but fewer than ten. The chain is built from TRBV5-1 and TRBJ2-7, with 7 bases fitting TRBD2. Germline V gene sequence: CDR1 SGHRS, CDR2 YFSETQ. The CDR3 covers 14 residues. Unmatched junction bases numbered 7, after V lost 2 bases and J lost 5 bases. This chain's CDR3 is CASSFRAGANEQYF. The CDR3 DNA follows: TGCGCCAGCAGCTTTCGGGCGGGAGCCAACGAGCAGTACTTC.

The chain uses TRBV4-3 and TRBJ2-2; D is unresolved. Germline V CDR1 and CDR2: LGHNA, YSLEER. The V end lost 1 base, the J end lost 1 base, and 7 bases lay between the germline ends. The CDR3 has 15 residues. Here the CDR3 DNA reads TGCGCCAGCAGCCAAGCCCTTCTGAACACCGGGGAGCTGTTTTTT. Translated: CASSQALLNTGELFF.

The chain is built from TRBV6-5 and TRBJ2-2; possibly TRBD2 for D (5 bases). Germline V gene sequence: CDR1 MNHEY, CDR2 SVGAGI. Trimming cost V 0 bases and J 6 bases, with 11 bases left between them. The CDR3 has 15 amino acids. The CDR3 loop is CASSYSLRGSGELFF. The CDR3 DNA reads as TGTGCCAGCAGTTACTCTCTACGAGGGTCCGGGGAGCTGTTTTTT.

The chain recombines TRBV3-1 with TRBJ2-2, with D possibly TRBD1 on 6 matching bases. The CDR3 extends over 15 amino acids. Germline V CDR1 and CDR2: LGHDT, YNNKEL (reference sequence). The ends were cut back, 3 bases at V and 5 bases at J, with 13 bases in the middle. CDR3 in DNA: TGTGCCAGCAGCCAGGGGACATGGTTGACCGGGGAGCTGTTTTTT. Residues: CASSQGTWLTGELFF.

The chain employs TRBV12-3 or TRBV12-4 and TRBJ1-1, with D possibly TRBD1 on 5 matching bases. The CDR3 spans 13 residues. Trimming took 6 bases from V and 11 from J, leaving 19 bases between them. CDR3 DNA sequence: TGTGCCAGCAGCTTACGACAACTCCGGGGGGCTTTCTTT. Amino acids: CASSLRQLRGAFF.

This clonotype was counted at least ten times. V gene TRBV4-3 combines with J gene TRBJ2-7; D is uncertain. The CDR3 runs to 13 residues. Trimming removed 0 bases from V and 4 bases from J, with 7 bases in between. From germline, CDR1 is LGHNA and CDR2 YSLEER. CDR3 in DNA: TGCGCCAGCAGCCAAGAGAGAGGTTACGAGCAGTACTTC. This encodes CASSQERGYEQYF.

This clonotype was counted only a few times. DNA for the CDR3: TGTGCCACCGGGACAGACCTACCAGCGGAGCAGTACTTC. Amino acids: CATGTDLPAEQYF. The chain employs TRBV19 and TRBJ2-7; 7 bases fit TRBD1. There are 13 residues in the CDR3. V lost 10 bases and J lost 7; bases outside the gene matches: 13. Germline values: CDR1 LNHDA, CDR2 SQIVND (reference sequence). The full variable domain, completed using reference TRBV19 and TRBJ2-7, is DGGITQSPKYLFRKEGQNVTLSCEQNLNHDAMYWYRQDPGQGLRLIYYSQIVNDFQKGDIAEGYSVSREKKESFPLTVTSAQKNPTAFYLCATGTDLPAEQYFGPGTRLTVT.

This clonotype was recorded a few times. The rearrangement links TRBV7-9 to TRBJ1-2; maybe TRBD1 (5 bases). V was clipped by 8 bases and J by 3 bases, with 22 bases between them. This CDR3 is built from 16 residues. CDR1 is SEHNR, CDR2 FQNEAQ, per germline (reference sequence). The CDR3 region has the DNA TGTGCCAGCTCAGCTTCTCGGCCAGGGAGTGACTATGGCTACACCTTC. Its translation: CASSASRPGSDYGYTF.

The CDR3 region is CASSLVGAGYEQYF. In DNA form, the CDR3 reads TGTGCCAGCAGCTTAGTCGGGGCTGGTTACGAGCAGTACTTC. The chain links TRBV7-2 to TRBJ2-7, with D perhaps matching TRBD1 or TRBD2 (5 bases each). Between the trimmed V and J ends, which lost 1 base and 4 bases, there was a span of 11 bases. The CDR3 contains 14 residues. The germline CDR1 and CDR2 sequences are SGHTA and FQGNSA.

The rearrangement uses TRBV19 and TRBJ2-4; D is unresolved. The V end was cut by 3 bases, the J end by 4 bases, with 19 bases between. The V gene's germline CDR1 is LNHDA and CDR2 SQIVND (reference sequence). The CDR3 runs 17 residues. The CDR3 DNA follows: TGTGCCAGTAGTATGGCAGCTATTGGGGTAGCAAAAAACATTCAGTACTTC. Encoded protein: CASSMAAIGVAKNIQYF.

This clonotype was seen more than once but under ten times. The chain is built from TRBV3-1 and TRBJ1-1; D is uncertain. CDR1 LGHDT and CDR2 YNNKEL come from the germline V gene (reference sequence). The CDR3 has 17 amino acids. The V and J ends lost 0 bases and 0 bases respectively, with 14 bases between them. The CDR3 loop reads CASSQDLRDPMNTEAFF. CDR3 sequence (DNA): TGTGCCAGCAGCCAAGATCTAAGGGATCCCATGAACACTGAAGCTTTCTTT.

This chain joins TRBV6-1 and TRBJ2-1; 12 positions match TRBD2. V was pared by 8 bases and J by 4 bases, with 3 bases of the junction left unmatched. CDR1 is MNHNS, CDR2 SASEGT, per germline. This CDR3 is built from 14 residues. The CDR3 here is CASLTSGGYNEQFF. Here the CDR3 DNA reads TGTGCCAGCCTCACTAGCGGGGGGTACAATGAGCAGTTCTTC.

V gene TRBV20-1 combines with J gene TRBJ2-1; the match to TRBD2 covers 12 bases. The CDR3 contains 14 residues. Trimming cost V 5 bases and J 7 bases; bases outside gene matches: 6. The germline gives CDR1 DFQATT, CDR2 SNEGSKA (reference sequence). The CDR3 DNA is TGCAGTGCTCGGACTAGCGGGATTCAAAATGAGCAGTTCTTC. Translation: CSARTSGIQNEQFF.

The sample holds many counts of this clonotype. The chain uses TRBV5-5 and TRBJ2-2; 11 nucleotides agree with TRBD1. CDR3 length: 16 amino acids. Looked up from germline, CDR1 is SGHKS and CDR2 is YYEKEE (reference sequence). After removal of 4 bases from V and 6 bases from J, the junction contained 8 bases not matched to a gene. DNA of the CDR3: TGTGCCAGCAGCCTGACGGGACAGGGGGTGGCCGGGGAGCTGTTTTTT. It specifies CASSLTGQGVAGELFF.

The gene calls are TRBV4-3 and TRBJ2-3, with 7 bases lining up with TRBD1. There are 16 residues in the CDR3. Germline V gives CDR1 LGHNA, CDR2 YSLEER. V lost 2 bases and J lost 0; bases outside the gene matches: 5. The chain's CDR3 is CASSQRTGFSTDTQYF. CDR3 DNA: TGCGCCAGCAGCCAAAGGACAGGTTTCAGCACAGATACGCAGTATTTT.

This clonotype was seen a handful of times. The V and J genes are TRBV7-2 and TRBJ1-1, with D unclear. This CDR3 spans 14 amino acids. Germline V CDR1 and CDR2: SGHTA, FQGNSA. Trimming removed 2 bases from V and 1 base from J, with 8 bases in between. The CDR3 bases are TGTGCCAGCAGCTTATACCAGGCGAACACTGAAGCTTTCTTT. Translated, it gives CASSLYQANTEAFF.

This clonotype has more than one count but fewer than ten. The V and J genes are TRBV6-1 and TRBJ2-1; 9 bases line up with TRBD2. CDR3 length equals 14 residues. Losses at the gene ends were 6 bases for V and 9 bases for J; bases not matched to a gene: 9. Germline CDR1 MNHNS, CDR2 SASEGT. CDR3 loop: CASSSPGLAGEQFF. The CDR3 DNA reads as TGTGCCAGCAGCTCCCCGGGACTAGCTGGTGAGCAGTTCTTC.

This clonotype was recorded a few times. This sequence joins TRBV20-1 and TRBJ2-3, with a possible D match to TRBD2 (6 bases). The length of the CDR3 is 15 residues. V was clipped by 0 bases and J by 4 bases, with 14 bases between them. Per the germline V gene, CDR1 is DFQATT and CDR2 is SNEGSKA (reference sequence). For the CDR3, the DNA is TGCAGTGCTAGAGATCCCCGGGGAGGCTCAGATACGCAGTATTTT. Translating gives CSARDPRGGSDTQYF.

In its sample, this clonotype was seen a few times. This chain joins TRBV20-1 and TRBJ2-1; D not resolved. The germline V gene has CDR1 DFQATT and CDR2 SNEGSKA (reference sequence). The CDR3 covers 15 residues. Trimming stripped 0 bases from V and 5 bases from J, with 14 bases between. CDR3 bases: TGCAGTGCTAGAGATCCTTCCGGGCTCAACAATGAGCAGTTCTTC. It translates to CSARDPSGLNNEQFF.